The present TCR beta chain was sequenced within a study of blood T cells in healthy people across ages. V lost 3 bases, J lost 7 bases, and 8 bases lay in between. CDR3 length: 12 residues. Germline CDR1 reads MNHEY; CDR2 reads SVGEGT. Primed by a sample-barcoded 5' primer and a J-beta primer mix, a second PCR proceeded for roughly 7 to 11 cycles. One entry per CDR3 protein, called by TCRdb with MiXCR from the 5' RACE reads. The sample lists under 800,000 distinct CDR3 sequences; more than 40% were seen once. Sample donors were healthy Caucasian individuals that came from Russia, aged roughly 6 to 95. Donors each provided about 10 milliliters of peripheral blood.

Sample: blood. The genes are TRBV6-2 or TRBV6-3 and TRBJ2-3; no clear D gene. The TCR was taken from a woman aged 60-75 years in good health. Here the CDR3 DNA reads TGTGCCAGCAGTTATACACACCATACGCAGTATTTT. This codes for CASSYTHHTQYF.